This entry is about one T cell receptor (beta chain). The antigen is undetermined. The data derive from a study of T cells in Graves' hyperthyroidism and ophthalmopathy. RNA transcripts were the template for amplifying TCR beta CDR3 regions. HTBI primers were used for first-round RT-PCR of the TCR CDR3. TCRdb reprocessed the multiplex PCR reads with MiXCR, giving one entry per CDR3 protein. The sample contains 500,000 to 650,000 distinct CDR3 sequences, around 50% of which appear only once. The V gene lost 2 bases and the J gene lost 1 base, with 6 bases spanning the gap. Germline assignment: CDR1 SQVTM and CDR2 ANQGSEA. The CDR3 loop spans 12 amino acids. Points from the study as a whole: Onset of ophthalmopathy came a median approximately 6.8 months after the model predicted it. From stable hyperthyroidism, ophthalmopathy was set apart by a 13 V-J model. Most clonotypes that expanded in the thyroid above 0.001 also showed up in blood.

Clinical symptoms, serum thyroxine and TRAb, thyroid ultrasound and orbital computed tomography were used for the diagnoses. This receptor was identified in an adult woman with Graves' disease, either hyperthyroidism or ophthalmopathy (not recorded which). Sequenced: peripheral blood or thyroid tissue (not recorded which). The V and J genes are TRBV29-1 and TRBJ2-7; D uncertain. The CDR3 sequence: CSVEPLSYEQYF. Here the CDR3 DNA reads TGCAGCGTTGAACCGCTTTCCTACGAGCAGTACTTC.